This paragraph reports one TCR beta chain. Its antigen remains unidentified. V was shortened by 7 bases and J by 8 bases, with 10 bases between the two germline ends. Germline V gene data show CDR1 as SGHRS and CDR2 as YFSETQ. The CDR3 contains 11 residues. The data originate from a study of shared clonotypes between healthy human individuals. The overall study: Three plates each covered CD4 naive and memory; CD8 naive two, CD8 memory one. Study-level findings and limits: Large depth notwithstanding, sorted-subset sequencing proved incomplete by rarefaction. Naive CD4 clonotypes were shared across several donors at about 5.3%.

Naive CD8 isolation took CD45RO-negative cells positively selected for CCR7 and excluded terminally differentiated effector memory CD45RA+ cells. Deep-level running was used for the assay. The table came from immunoSEQ multiplex PCR; TCRdb's copy has only in-frame clones and leaves some out. This sample has about 1,900,000 clones, with roughly 94% found just once. The sample taken for sequencing was naive CD8+ T cells sorted from blood. V gene TRBV5-1 combines with J gene TRBJ2-1; D remains ambiguous. The source is a man in his late teens or twenties in good health. The chain's CDR3 is CASRWVHEQFF. CDR3 nucleotide sequence: TGCGCCAGCCGTTGGGTCCATGAGCAGTTCTTC.